What follows is one T cell receptor (beta chain) and its context. Its antigen is unknown. This entry belongs to a study of T cell responses to AZD1222 COVID-19 vaccine. Notes on the study in general: Dominant CD4 TCR responses targeted spike regions 160-218 and 743-854. The donors showed a predominance of white British ancestry and of females, with possible underestimation of clonal diversity. Sampling that yielded the repertoires occurred only after the peak T cell response. An increase in Spike-specific TCR breadth and depth was observed after two AZD1222 doses.

The repertoire was sequenced with immunoSEQ multiplex PCR; TCRdb's copy has only in-frame clones and lacks some. Here the sample spans roughly 200,000 clones, 90% to 95% being singletons. The CDR3 totals 15 residues. The J segment lost 5 bases and the V segment lost 3 bases, leaving 7 bases of the junction unmatched. Germline loops: CDR1 KGHSH, CDR2 LQKENI. The chain is built from TRBV18 and TRBJ2-7, with 10 bases fitting TRBD1. This clonotype was obtained from an adult who received the MenACWY meningococcal vaccine as a control. Sequencing used peripheral blood, obtained 28 days after the second dose of the MenACWY control vaccine. This CDR3 reads CASSPRDRGDHEQYF. In DNA form, the CDR3 reads TGTGCCAGCTCACCCCGGGACAGGGGTGACCACGAGCAGTACTTC.